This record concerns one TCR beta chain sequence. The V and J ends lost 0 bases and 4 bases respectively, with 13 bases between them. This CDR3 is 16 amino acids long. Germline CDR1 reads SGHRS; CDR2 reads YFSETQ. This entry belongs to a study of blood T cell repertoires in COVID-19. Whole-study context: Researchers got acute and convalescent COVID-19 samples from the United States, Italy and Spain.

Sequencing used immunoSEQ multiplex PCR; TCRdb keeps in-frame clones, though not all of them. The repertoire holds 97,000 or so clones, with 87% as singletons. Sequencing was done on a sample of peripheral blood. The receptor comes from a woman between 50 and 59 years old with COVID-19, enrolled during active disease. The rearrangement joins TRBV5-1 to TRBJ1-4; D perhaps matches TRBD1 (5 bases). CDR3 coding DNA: TGCGCCAGCAGCTTGGCGGAGGGGTCGGGTAATGAAAAACTGTTTTTT. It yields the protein CASSLAEGSGNEKLFF.